These 21 T cell receptor beta chains were all obtained from the same sample, sequenced in a study of blood T cell repertoires in COVID-19. Data came from immunoSEQ multiplex PCR; TCRdb stores just in-frame clones and leaves some out. Here the sample spans around 370,000 clones, around nine tenths being singletons. Sequencing was carried out using peripheral blood. Every receptor here comes from a woman in her sixties or seventies with COVID-19, enrolled during active disease.

This chain connects TRBV7-2 to TRBJ2-3, with TRBD2 matching 13 bases. The V and J ends lost 1 base and 6 bases, in that order; junction bases with no gene match: 7. CDR1 SGHTA and CDR2 FQGNSA come from the germline V gene. This CDR3 is 17 amino acids long. The CDR3 DNA sequence: TGTGCCAGCAGCTTAGTCGGGACTAGCGGGACGTATGATACGCAGTATTTT. It is translated as CASSLVGTSGTYDTQYF.

In its sample, this clone was seen once. The chain employs TRBV7-3 and TRBJ2-1; no reliable D call. The germline gives CDR1 SGHTA, CDR2 FQGTGA. The CDR3 has 15 amino acids. Trimming removed 4 bases from V and 5 bases from J, with 15 bases in between. The CDR3, as DNA: TGTGCCAGCAGCTCCAACTTGGGCCCTAACAATGAGCAGTTCTTC. It is translated as CASSSNLGPNNEQFF. Filled out from reference TRBV7-3 and TRBJ2-1, the complete variable domain reads GAGVSQTPSNKVTEKGKYVELRCDPISGHTALYWYRQSLGQGPEFLIYFQGTGAADDSGLPNDRFFAVRPEGSVSTLKIQRTERGDSAVYLCASSSNLGPNNEQFFGPGTRLTVL.

V usage is TRBV6-5 and J usage is TRBJ1-5; D is undetermined. V was pared by 2 bases and J by 0 bases, with 5 bases between. The CDR3 contains 14 residues. CDR1 is MNHEY, CDR2 SVGAGI, per germline. This chain's CDR3 is CASSYAVSNQPQHF. CDR3 nucleotides: TGTGCCAGCAGTTACGCGGTTAGCAATCAGCCCCAGCATTTT.

This chain joins TRBV11-2 and TRBJ2-7; D gene uncertain. The V gene lost 4 bases and the J gene lost 7 bases, with 17 bases spanning the gap. Germline loops: CDR1 SGHAT, CDR2 FQNNGV. This CDR3 is 14 amino acids long. CDR3 region: CASSSPTPVEEQYF. In DNA form, the CDR3 reads TGTGCCAGCAGCTCCCCGACTCCAGTGGAGGAGCAGTACTTC. The complete variable domain, with remaining parts taken from reference TRBV11-2 and TRBJ2-7, reads EAGVAQSPRYKIIEKRQSVAFWCNPISGHATLYWYQQILGQGPKLLIQFQNNGVVDDSQLPKDRFSAERLKGVDSTLKIQPAKLEDSAVYLCASSSPTPVEEQYFGPGTRLTVT.

The V and J genes are TRBV5-8 and TRBJ2-3, with TRBD2 matching over 8 bases. The V gene's germline CDR1 is SGHTS and CDR2 YDEGEE. J gave up 3 bases and V 0 bases, and 6 bases lay outside the gene matches. The CDR3 length is 16 residues. CDR3: CASSLDGGGGTDTQYF. Written as DNA, the CDR3 is TGTGCCAGCAGCTTGGACGGAGGCGGGGGGACAGATACGCAGTATTTT.

The V call is TRBV12-5, the J call TRBJ1-5; no definite D call. Trimming shortened V by 6 bases and J by 4 bases, and 19 bases separated the two germline ends. CDR3 length equals 16 residues. Germline CDR1 is LGHNT and CDR2 is FRNRAP. CDR3 DNA: TGTGCTAGTGGCAGCCTCGAGGGAACCCAAAATCAGCCCCAGCATTTT. It specifies CASGSLEGTQNQPQHF.

The CDR3 loop reads CASNLRVLSQETQYF. For the CDR3, the DNA is TGTGCCAGCAACCTCAGGGTACTATCACAAGAGACCCAGTACTTC. This chain links TRBV5-6 with TRBJ2-5; possible D gene TRBD1, 5 bases. V lost 6 bases and J 2 bases, leaving 17 bases between the germline ends. This CDR3 is built from 15 residues. Germline V gene sequence: CDR1 SGHDT, CDR2 YYEEEE.

The chain is built from TRBV2 and TRBJ1-2, with D possibly matching TRBD1 (5 bases). Germline V gene sequence: CDR1 SNHLY, CDR2 FYNNEI. This CDR3 contains 16 residues. V was trimmed by 5 bases and J by 3 bases, leaving 19 bases between them. In nucleotides, the CDR3 is TGTGCCAGCAGTATATGGGGGGATAGGAGAGACTATGGCTACACCTTC. Translation: CASSIWGDRRDYGYTF.

The CDR3, as DNA: TGTGCCAGTAACAACCGGGACAGGGGGCCGAAGAACACTGAAGCTTTCTTT. Protein sequence: CASNNRDRGPKNTEAFF. The V gene is TRBV19, the J gene TRBJ1-1; 12 bases fit TRBD1. V was clipped by 7 bases and J by 1 base; unmatched bases: 10. The germline CDR1 and CDR2 sequences are LNHDA and SQIVND (reference sequence). The CDR3 is 17 amino acids.

The rearrangement joins TRBV6-6 to TRBJ2-1; D remains ambiguous. The CDR3 extends over 13 amino acids. Germline CDR1 reads MNHNY; CDR2 reads SVGAGI (reference sequence). V gave up 5 bases and J gave up 5 bases, with 10 bases separating them. The CDR3 sequence: CASSLPVDNEQFF. The DNA for the CDR3 is TGTGCCAGCAGTCTCCCCGTCGACAATGAGCAGTTCTTC.

The table lists this clone with a few counts. V is TRBV7-9 and J is TRBJ2-1, with a weak D call TRBD2 (5 bases). CDR3 length: 14 amino acids. The V end was cut by 5 bases, the J end by 9 bases, with 17 bases between. Germline V gives CDR1 SEHNR, CDR2 FQNEAQ (reference sequence). The CDR3 reads CASSLTRGNFEQFF. The CDR3, as DNA: TGTGCCAGCAGCCTAACCCGGGGTAACTTTGAGCAGTTCTTC.

The rearrangement uses TRBV13 and TRBJ1-1; D not resolved. This CDR3 is 15 amino acids long. V lost 4 bases, J lost 1 base, and 13 bases lay in between. Germline values: CDR1 PRHDT, CDR2 FYEKMQ (reference sequence). DNA of the CDR3: TGTGCCAGCAGCTCCCTCGGGTCGGGGAACACTGAAGCTTTCTTT. Translated, it gives CASSSLGSGNTEAFF.

The chain is built from TRBV5-1 and TRBJ1-2; 7 bases align to TRBD1. V gave up 4 bases and J gave up 6 bases; unmatched junction bases: 9. This CDR3 region has 14 residues. Germline CDR1 reads SGHRS; CDR2 reads YFSETQ. CDR3: CASSLQGEGDGYTF. DNA of the CDR3: TGCGCCAGCAGCCTCCAGGGGGAAGGGGATGGCTACACCTTC.

The sample holds one count of this clone. This sequence joins TRBV6-2 or TRBV6-3 and TRBJ1-5; tentative D call: TRBD1 (6 bases). V lost 5 bases to trimming and J lost 8 bases, with 10 bases between them. This CDR3 is 12 amino acids long. Germline CDR1 and CDR2: MNHEY and SVGEGT. The CDR3 spells CASSPGVKPQHF. In nucleotides, the CDR3 is TGTGCCAGCAGTCCAGGGGTTAAGCCCCAGCATTTT.

The V and J genes are TRBV5-4 and TRBJ2-5; D might be TRBD1 (6 bases). The CDR3 runs to 14 residues. Germline V gives CDR1 SGHNT, CDR2 YYREEE (reference sequence). The germline V and J ends were trimmed by 4 bases and 3 bases, with 13 bases remaining between them. CDR3 sequence: CASSPGQTKETQYF. As DNA, the CDR3 is TGTGCCAGCAGCCCGGGACAAACTAAAGAGACCCAGTACTTC.

This clone was detected only once. The V and J genes are TRBV27 and TRBJ1-5; D might be TRBD1 (6 bases). The CDR3 contains 15 residues. Per the germline V gene, CDR1 is MNHEY and CDR2 is SMNVEV (reference sequence). V gave up 4 bases and J gave up 4 bases, with 14 bases separating them. The CDR3: CASSSGGRMNQPQHF. The CDR3 region has the DNA TGTGCCAGCAGTTCGGGGGGCCGGATGAATCAGCCCCAGCATTTT.

The V and J genes are TRBV11-2 and TRBJ2-7; weak D call: TRBD1 (6 bases). Germline values: CDR1 SGHAT, CDR2 FQNNGV. Between the trimmed V and J ends, which lost 5 bases and 2 bases, there was a span of 13 bases. This CDR3 region has 14 residues. The CDR3 sequence is CASSTMRQAYEQYF. The CDR3 DNA reads as TGTGCCAGCAGCACTATGCGACAGGCCTACGAGCAGTACTTC. Drawing the rest from reference TRBV11-2 and TRBJ2-7, the complete variable domain is EAGVAQSPRYKIIEKRQSVAFWCNPISGHATLYWYQQILGQGPKLLIQFQNNGVVDDSQLPKDRFSAERLKGVDSTLKIQPAKLEDSAVYLCASSTMRQAYEQYFGPGTRLTVT.

This clone was counted between two and nine times. This chain uses TRBV30 with TRBJ2-1, with a tentative D call TRBD1 (6 bases). CDR3 length equals 16 residues. In germline, CDR1 is GTSNPN, CDR2 SVGIG (reference sequence). The V and J ends lost 1 base and 0 bases respectively, with 13 bases between them. CDR3 DNA: TGTGCCTGGAGTGGAGGCAGGGGAAGCTCCTACAATGAGCAGTTCTTC. As protein: CAWSGGRGSSYNEQFF. The whole variable domain, filled in from reference TRBV30 and TRBJ2-1, reads SQTIHQWPATLVQPVGSPLSLECTVEGTSNPNLYWYRQAAGRGLQLLFYSVGIGQISSEVPQNLSASRPQDRQFILSSKKLLLSDSGFYLCAWSGGRGSSYNEQFFGPGTRLTVL.

The J gene is TRBJ2-3, the V gene TRBV9; D is possibly TRBD2 (5 bases). Trimming removed 3 bases at V and 7 bases at J, with 21 bases between. Germline CDR1 SGDLS, CDR2 YYNGEE. CDR3 length equals 16 residues. The CDR3 DNA sequence: TGTGCCAGCAGCGCCCTAGGGAGCCTTACGAAATATACGCAGTATTTT. Its protein product is CASSALGSLTKYTQYF.

To note about this clone: Other DNA sequences in the same sample also yield this CDR3. This chain connects TRBV24-1 to TRBJ1-3, with TRBD1 as a possible D gene (5 bases). The germline V gene has CDR1 KGHDR and CDR2 SFDVKD. This CDR3 is 15 amino acids long. V lost 3 bases and J lost 2, with 10 bases in between. The DNA of the CDR3 is TGTGCCACCAGTGATCCGCGGGGCACTGGAAACACCATATATTTT. It is translated as CATSDPRGTGNTIYF.

The rearrangement links TRBV12-3 or TRBV12-4 to TRBJ1-2, with TRBD1 matching 10 bases. This CDR3 has 12 residues. The J segment lost 8 bases and the V segment lost 7 bases, leaving 4 bases of the junction unmatched. CDR3 DNA: TGTGCCAGCACTGGGACAGGGGTCGGCTACACCTTC. Its translation: CASTGTGVGYTF.